Below are 32 T cell receptor beta chains sequenced from a single sample in a study of PD-L1 blockade in urothelial cancer. The method was immunoSEQ multiplex PCR; TCRdb's version includes in-frame clones alone and lacks a portion of them. The sample has 90,000 to 120,000 clones; about 91% are singletons. Sample: PBMCs, taken around atezolizumab (anti-PD-L1) treatment. These TCRs come from a woman older than 75 with urothelial cancer.

This clone appeared once. The chain joins TRBV5-4 to TRBJ1-4, with D maybe TRBD1 (6 bases). The V end was cut by 3 bases, the J end by 6 bases, with 15 bases between. Germline loops: CDR1 SGHNT, CDR2 YYREEE (reference sequence). This CDR3 is 15 amino acids long. The CDR3: CASSSRQAGHEKLFF. The CDR3 DNA reads TGTGCCAGCAGCTCCCGACAGGCCGGGCATGAAAAACTGTTTTTT. Drawing the rest from reference TRBV5-4 and TRBJ1-4, the complete variable domain is ETGVTQSPTHLIKTRGQQVTLRCSSQSGHNTVSWYQQALGQGPQFIFQYYREEENGRGNFPPRFSGLQFPNYSSELNVNALELDDSALYLCASSSRQAGHEKLFFGSGTQLSVL.

This clone was found once. V gene TRBV7-8 combines with J gene TRBJ2-7; TRBD1 is a possible D gene (5 bases). Trimming removed 0 bases at V and 4 bases at J, with 10 bases between. CDR1 SGHVS and CDR2 FQNEAQ come from the germline V gene. The CDR3 is 14 amino acids. CDR3 sequence: CASSLARASYEQYF. The CDR3 DNA reads as TGTGCCAGCAGCTTAGCCAGGGCCTCTTACGAGCAGTACTTC.

The rearrangement uses TRBV4-2 and TRBJ1-5; D is unresolved. This CDR3 has 15 residues. Germline values: CDR1 LGHNA, CDR2 YNFKEQ. Trimming shortened V by 0 bases and J by 1 base, and 7 bases separated the two germline ends. The CDR3: CASSQEWASNQPQHF. The CDR3 DNA reads TGTGCCAGCAGCCAAGAGTGGGCGAGCAATCAGCCCCAGCATTTT.

This chain connects TRBV6-1 to TRBJ1-2; D possibly corresponds to TRBD1 (5 bases). The V end was cut by 5 bases, the J end by 8 bases, with 18 bases between. This CDR3 contains 14 residues. The germline CDR1 and CDR2 sequences are MNHNS and SASEGT. CDR3 region: CASSLGQGSKGYTF. Here the CDR3 DNA reads TGTGCCAGCAGTTTGGGCCAGGGAAGTAAGGGCTACACCTTC.

This CDR3 reads CASSLRGRTEAFF. In DNA, the CDR3 is TGTGCCAGCAGTCTCAGGGGGAGGACTGAAGCTTTCTTT. This rearrangement joins TRBV25-1 to TRBJ1-1; 7 bases line up with TRBD1. Germline V CDR1 and CDR2: MGHDK, SYGVNS. This CDR3 comprises 13 residues. V shed 5 bases and J 5 bases; nucleotides not matched to a gene: 5. The whole variable domain, filled in from reference TRBV25-1 and TRBJ1-1, reads EADIYQTPRYLVIGTGKKITLECSQTMGHDKMYWYQQDPGMELHLIHYSYGVNSTEKGDLSSESTVSRIRTEHFPLTLESARPSHTSQYLCASSLRGRTEAFFGQGTRLTVV.

DNA of the CDR3: TGTGCCAGCGGCCCGAACAGGGGGGCTTTCTTT. As protein: CASGPNRGAFF. The chain joins TRBV21-1 to TRBJ1-1; the D call of TRBD1 is as the table states it, not checked on the DNA. TRBV21-1 is deemed a pseudogene. The CDR3 is 11 residues long.

The V and J genes are TRBV12-5 and TRBJ2-3, with D hard to call. This CDR3 contains 11 residues. Germline-derived CDR1 and CDR2 are LGHNT and FRNRAP. Trimming shortened V by 2 bases and J by 6 bases, and 3 bases separated the two germline ends. In DNA form, the CDR3 reads TGTGCTAGTGGTTTGCAGGATACGCAGTATTTT. This translates into CASGLQDTQYF.

The chain recombines TRBV7-9 with TRBJ2-5, with D maybe TRBD2 (6 bases). Looked up from germline, CDR1 is SEHNR and CDR2 is FQNEAQ (reference sequence). V gave up 1 base and J gave up 1 base, with 7 bases separating them. The CDR3 loop spans 14 amino acids. The CDR3 here is CASSLGGVQETQYF. CDR3 nucleotides: TGTGCCAGCAGCTTAGGGGGGGTCCAAGAGACCCAGTACTTC. The whole variable domain, remainder taken from reference TRBV7-9 and TRBJ2-5, is DTGVSQNPRHKITKRGQNVTFRCDPISEHNRLYWYRQTLGQGPEFLTYFQNEAQLEKSRLLSDRFSAERPKGSFSTLEIQRTEQGDSAMYLCASSLGGVQETQYFGPGTRLLVL.

The chain recombines TRBV14 with TRBJ1-1; weak D call: TRBD1 (5 bases). This CDR3 has 14 residues. Germline values: CDR1 SGHDN, CDR2 FVKESK. V lost 4 bases and J 4 bases, leaving 13 bases between the germline ends. CDR3 region: CASSPTVYSTEAFF. In nucleotides, the CDR3 is TGTGCCAGCAGCCCGACAGTCTACAGCACTGAAGCTTTCTTT.

The sample holds one count of this clone. The chain links TRBV9 to TRBJ1-4, with D possibly matching TRBD1 (6 bases). Germline CDR1 reads SGDLS; CDR2 reads YYNGEE. This CDR3 spans 15 amino acids. Trimming pared 0 bases from V and 6 bases from J, leaving 12 bases between. The CDR3 loop reads CASSVEGTLDEKLFF. The CDR3 nucleotides are TGTGCCAGCAGCGTAGAAGGGACACTCGATGAAAAACTGTTTTTT. Full variable domain (outside the CDR3, taken from reference TRBV9 and TRBJ1-4): DSGVTQTPKHLITATGQRVTLRCSPRSGDLSVYWYQQSLDQGLQFLIQYYNGEERAKGNILERFSAQQFPDLHSELNLSSLELGDSALYFCASSVEGTLDEKLFFGSGTQLSVL.

The sample holds a few counts of this clone. The chain has TRBV6-5 and TRBJ2-7; a weak D match, TRBD1 (5 bases). The CDR3 spans 15 residues. Germline V CDR1 and CDR2: MNHEY, SVGAGI. Trimming cost V 6 bases and J 3 bases, with 18 bases left between them. Written as DNA, the CDR3 is TGTGCCAGCAGGGTAGGGGCCTTAGGTAACTACGAGCAGTACTTC. Translating gives CASRVGALGNYEQYF.

The chain combines TRBV28 with TRBJ1-5; D unclear. Deletions cut 2 bases from V and 7 bases from J, with 12 bases between. CDR1 is MDHEN and CDR2 is SYDVKM in the germline V gene. There are 14 residues in the CDR3. CDR3 bases: TGTGCCAGCAGTTTAGGAGATCCCGGACAGCCCCAGCATTTT. It specifies CASSLGDPGQPQHF.

The chain combines TRBV19 with TRBJ2-2; TRBD2 aligns across 7 bases. There are 17 residues in the CDR3. Germline V lookup: CDR1 LNHDA, CDR2 SQIVND (reference sequence). With V trimmed by 4 bases and J by 0 bases, 8 bases remained unmatched. The CDR3 region is CASSTRRGVTNTGELFF. CDR3 sequence (DNA): TGTGCCAGTAGTACCCGACGGGGGGTGACGAACACCGGGGAGCTGTTTTTT.

The chain recombines TRBV7-8 with TRBJ2-2, with 7 bases aligning to TRBD1. CDR1 and CDR2 (germline): SGHVS, FQNEAQ. This CDR3 is 16 amino acids long. The V gene end was trimmed by 5 bases and the J gene end by 1 base; junction bases not matched to a gene: 7. CDR3 DNA: TGTGCCAGCAGCCCCAGGGGACAGCTGAACACCGGGGAGCTGTTTTTT. It is translated as CASSPRGQLNTGELFF.

The J gene is TRBJ1-1, the V gene TRBV19; a weak D match, TRBD1 (5 bases). Per germline, CDR1 LNHDA and CDR2 SQIVND (reference sequence). The CDR3 covers 14 residues. Between the trimmed V and J ends, which lost 5 bases and 1 base, there was a span of 11 bases. The CDR3 DNA sequence: TGTGCCAGTAGTCACCCCGACAGGAACACTGAAGCTTTCTTT. Translated: CASSHPDRNTEAFF.

The chain is built from TRBV9 and TRBJ2-7, with TRBD1 identical over 7 bases. The J segment lost 4 bases and the V segment lost 4 bases, leaving 5 bases of the junction unmatched. This CDR3 contains 13 residues. Germline CDR1 reads SGDLS; CDR2 reads YYNGEE. The CDR3, as DNA: TGTGCCAGCAGCCCAGGGGGAGTTTACGAGCAGTACTTC. It encodes CASSPGGVYEQYF.

This clone was observed a single time. The CDR3 protein is CASSTRLAGSTDTQYF. The CDR3 DNA reads as TGTGCCAGTAGTACCCGGTTAGCGGGATCCACAGATACGCAGTATTTT. The chain links TRBV19 to TRBJ2-3, with 8 positions matching TRBD2. The germline gives CDR1 LNHDA, CDR2 SQIVND (reference sequence). This CDR3 region has 16 residues. J lost 2 bases, V lost 4 bases, and 8 bases had no gene match.

This sequence joins TRBV6-1 and TRBJ2-5; D may be TRBD2 (7 bases). CDR1 is MNHNS, CDR2 SASEGT, per germline. V shed 7 bases and J shed 5 bases, with 17 bases lying between them. The CDR3 runs 14 residues. The CDR3 DNA is TGTGCCAGCACTCCTAGGGGGGGGGCGGAGACCCAGTACTTC. Protein sequence: CASTPRGGAETQYF.

This sequence joins TRBV28 and TRBJ1-5, with D perhaps TRBD1 (5 bases). V gave up 2 bases and J gave up 6 bases, with 17 bases separating them. CDR3 size: 16 residues. The V gene's germline CDR1 is MDHEN and CDR2 SYDVKM. The CDR3 DNA is TGTGCCAGCAGTTTACCCTTACAGGTCCTCCGTCAGCCCCAGCATTTT. Encoded protein: CASSLPLQVLRQPQHF. The complete variable domain, with remaining parts taken from reference TRBV28 and TRBJ1-5, reads DVKVTQSSRYLVKRTGEKVFLECVQDMDHENMFWYRQDPGLGLRLIYFSYDVKMKEKGDIPEGYSVSREKKERFSLILESASTNQTSMYLCASSLPLQVLRQPQHFGDGTRLSIL.

The chain combines TRBV6-4 with TRBJ2-2, with D perhaps TRBD2 (5 bases). Per germline, CDR1 MRHNA and CDR2 SNTAGT. The CDR3 sequence is 16 residues long. Trimming pared 4 bases from V and 6 bases from J, leaving 18 bases between. For the CDR3, the DNA is TGTGCCAGCAGTGGACTCCACGAGGGCCGGCCCGGGGAGCTGTTTTTT. Translation: CASSGLHEGRPGELFF.

The chain joins TRBV18 to TRBJ2-7; D gene uncertain. This CDR3 contains 12 residues. Trimming shortened V by 4 bases and J by 2 bases, and 6 bases separated the two germline ends. The germline V gene has CDR1 KGHSH and CDR2 LQKENI. In DNA, the CDR3 is TGTGCCAGCTCACTCGAGGCCTACGAGCAGTACTTC. Protein product: CASSLEAYEQYF.

This clone was seen just once. V gene TRBV5-1 combines with J gene TRBJ2-5; 10 nucleotides match TRBD2. The CDR3 is made up of 17 amino acids. Trimming cost V 4 bases and J 4 bases; bases outside gene matches: 13. Germline loops: CDR1 SGHRS, CDR2 YFSETQ. The DNA of the CDR3 is TGCGCCAGCAGCCCTGGGGTCCTAGCGGGAGCCTCAGAGACCCAGTACTTC. It is translated as CASSPGVLAGASETQYF.

The gene calls are TRBV14 and TRBJ1-4, with 7 bases identical to TRBD1. Germline V gene data show CDR1 as SGHDN and CDR2 as FVKESK. Trimming at V came to 4 bases and at J to 4 bases, leaving 6 bases not matched to a gene. The CDR3 is 15 amino acids. The CDR3 sequence is CASSPRTGFNEKLFF. The DNA of the CDR3 is TGTGCCAGCAGCCCCAGGACAGGTTTTAATGAAAAACTGTTTTTT.

The rearrangement uses TRBV18 and TRBJ2-5, with D perhaps matching TRBD2 (5 bases). This CDR3 spans 14 amino acids. Germline V gives CDR1 KGHSH, CDR2 LQKENI. The ends were cut back, 0 bases at V and 4 bases at J, with 9 bases in the middle. The DNA of the CDR3 is TGTGCCAGCTCACCACCTACTAGTCCAGAGACCCAGTACTTC. This codes for CASSPPTSPETQYF.

The chain uses TRBV9 and TRBJ1-1; D is possibly TRBD1 (5 bases). V shed 3 bases and J shed 1 base, with 16 bases lying between them. The CDR3 consists of 16 residues. The germline V gene encodes CDR1 SGDLS and CDR2 YYNGEE. The CDR3 nucleotides read TGTGCCAGCAGCGCCCACTCCGCAGGGCCGAACACTGAAGCTTTCTTT. The encoded protein is CASSAHSAGPNTEAFF.

This sequence joins TRBV10-3 and TRBJ2-7; the match to TRBD2 covers 7 bases. V lost 10 bases and J lost 0; bases outside the gene matches: 9. The germline V gene encodes CDR1 ENHRY and CDR2 SYGVKD. This CDR3 region has 14 residues. The CDR3 reads CATQTSLSSYEQYF. CDR3 nucleotides: TGTGCCACCCAGACTAGCCTAAGCTCCTACGAGCAGTACTTC.

The rearrangement joins TRBV15 to TRBJ2-1; 13 bases are a match to TRBD2. There are 16 residues in the CDR3. Germline CDR1 and CDR2: LNHNV and YYDKDF (reference sequence). With 0 bases clipped from V and 5 bases from J, the junction kept 1 base outside the gene matches. The CDR3 DNA reads as TGTGCCACCAGCAGAGAACTAGCGGGAGGGAACAATGAGCAGTTCTTC. This gives the protein CATSRELAGGNNEQFF. Using reference TRBV15 and TRBJ2-1 for the parts outside the CDR3, the full variable domain is DAMVIQNPRYQVTQFGKPVTLSCSQTLNHNVMYWYQQKSSQAPKLLFHYYDKDFNNEADTPDNFQSRRPNTSFCFLDIRSPGLGDTAMYLCATSRELAGGNNEQFFGPGTRLTVL.

The V gene is TRBV5-1, the J gene TRBJ1-1; the D gene is possibly TRBD1 (5 bases). Trimming removed 5 bases from V and 5 bases from J, with 16 bases in between. CDR3 length equals 14 residues. The germline gives CDR1 SGHRS, CDR2 YFSETQ. This chain's CDR3 is CASSEWGEKTEAFF. The CDR3 DNA follows: TGCGCCAGCAGTGAGTGGGGGGAGAAAACTGAAGCTTTCTTT.

The J gene is TRBJ1-5, the V gene TRBV10-3, with 8 bases matching TRBD1. The V segment lost 4 bases and the J segment 7 bases; nucleotides outside the gene matches: 6. The CDR3 runs 14 residues. The germline V gene has CDR1 ENHRY and CDR2 SYGVKD. This CDR3 reads CAISGTGLTQPQHF. DNA for the CDR3: TGTGCCATCAGTGGGACAGGGCTAACCCAGCCCCAGCATTTT.

The chain carries TRBV28 and TRBJ1-3; D unresolved. The CDR3 has 14 residues. V shed 2 bases and J shed 0 bases, with 5 bases lying between them. Germline V gene lookup returns CDR1 MDHEN and CDR2 SYDVKM. DNA of the CDR3: TGTGCCAGCAGTTTACAGCGCTCTGGAAACACCATATATTTT. Translation: CASSLQRSGNTIYF.

The chain couples TRBV4-1 to TRBJ2-1; TRBD2 matches 8 bases. After removal of 4 bases from V and 8 bases from J, the junction contained 10 bases not matched to a gene. Germline-derived CDR1 and CDR2 are MGHRA and YSYEKL. The CDR3 has 15 residues. The CDR3 region is CASSPWGGRFDEQFF. CDR3 in DNA: TGCGCCAGCAGCCCATGGGGCGGGAGGTTCGATGAGCAGTTCTTC.

The chain recombines TRBV9 with TRBJ2-7, with 7 positions matching TRBD2. The CDR3 is 14 amino acids. The V segment lost 4 bases and the J segment 1 base; nucleotides outside the gene matches: 5. The germline V gene has CDR1 SGDLS and CDR2 YYNGEE. DNA of the CDR3: TGTGCCAGCAGCCCGGGGGGACTATCCTACGAGCAGTACTTC. It encodes CASSPGGLSYEQYF. Based on the CDR3 plus reference TRBV9 and TRBJ2-7, the full variable domain is DSGVTQTPKHLITATGQRVTLRCSPRSGDLSVYWYQQSLDQGLQFLIQYYNGEERAKGNILERFSAQQFPDLHSELNLSSLELGDSALYFCASSPGGLSYEQYFGPGTRLTVT.